This TCR beta chain was identified in a study of T cells in Graves' hyperthyroidism and ophthalmopathy. Germline CDR1 is SGHTA and CDR2 is FQGNSA. V lost 5 bases, J lost 1 base, and 9 bases lay in between. The CDR3 runs 14 residues. Reasons for excluding patients were uncontrolled infection, other autoimmune disease, pregnancy or lactation. A word on this clonotype: Its specificity is unknown. This sequence may be a read error, since a much larger clone differs from it by one base.

Study-wide results and caveats: The model anticipated ophthalmopathy a median about six months pre-onset. Ophthalmopathy could be told apart from stable hyperthyroidism with a 13 V-J model. Within blood appeared most thyroid clonotypes that had expanded above 0.001.

TCR beta CDR3 sequences were amplified from RNA transcripts. HTBI primers drove first-round RT-PCR of the TCR CDR3. TCRdb reanalysed the multiplex PCR reads using MiXCR and keeps one entry per CDR3 protein. The sample gives approximately 590,000 distinct CDR3 sequences, around 45% of which show up once; approximately 8.2% is in the top ten. The chain uses TRBV7-2 and TRBJ1-5; D gene unclear. The specimen was peripheral blood or thyroid tissue (not recorded which). The sequence was obtained from a young woman with Graves' hyperthyroidism. Here the CDR3 reads CASSPLASNQPQHF. CDR3 coding DNA: TGTGCCAGCAGCCCCCTGGCAAGCAATCAGCCCCAGCATTTT.